This entry features one T cell receptor beta chain sequence. Its antigen remains unknown. Looked up from germline, CDR1 is SGDLS and CDR2 is YYNGEE. CDR3 length: 14 residues. The V end was cut by 1 base, the J end by 7 bases, with 12 bases between. The sample is drawn from a study of OX40 agonist ivuxolimab in advanced cancers. Sequencing was performed with immunoSEQ multiplex PCR; in TCRdb, only in-frame clones are kept and a portion is missing. The sample yields 150,000 to 190,000 clones, around 94% seen once. Points from the study as a whole: Among T cells, CD8+ cells averaged more expanded clones than CD4+ cells.

The chain combines TRBV9 with TRBJ2-1; D is unclear. The receptor was isolated from an adult with an advanced solid tumor such as melanoma, head and neck, liver or kidney cancer. Sample: CD4+ or CD8+ T cells sorted from blood, taken in a trial of the OX40 agonist ivuxolimab. For the CDR3, the DNA is TGTGCCAGCAGCGTAACCGTCCCCGGTAATGAGCAGTTCTTC. Translated, it gives CASSVTVPGNEQFF.